Listed below are T cell receptor beta chains from one sample, sequenced in a study of T cells after yellow fever vaccination. Using its own MiXCR run on the 5' RACE reads, TCRdb lists one record per CDR3 protein. Of 500,000 to 650,000 distinct CDR3 sequences in the sample, over 9% are singletons; the top ten hold more than 13%. The source material was PBMCs, sampled on the day of the yellow fever booster vaccination. Receptor source: a man aged 25-40 years who received the YFV17D yellow fever vaccine. CDR3s include the opening cysteine and the closing phenylalanine or tryptophan. A D gene is named only where the DNA matches it firmly. Clone size is not always given. Where it is, it says once, few, many or a class for expanded clones.

clone_size	d_call	v_call	j_call	cdr3_aa	cdr3_nt
.	TRBD1	TRBV20-1	TRBJ2-1	CSARDQGQNYNEQFF	TGCAGTGCTAGAGATCAGGGACAGAACTACAATGAGCAGTTCTTC
many	.	TRBV2	TRBJ2-7	CASGRSTTDYEQYF	TGTGCCAGCGGGAGGTCGACTACTGACTACGAGCAGTACTTC
few	TRBD1	TRBV2	TRBJ2-3	CASGGQRPDTQYF	TGTGCCAGCGGGGGACAGAGACCAGATACGCAGTATTTT
.	.	TRBV21-1	TRBJ2-7	CASSKAGGREQYF	TGTGCCAGCAGCAAAGCGGGAGGTCGCGAGCAGTACTTC
.	.	TRBV21-1	TRBJ2-7	CASSKEMGLTYEQYF	TGTGCCAGCAGCAAAGAGATGGGGTTGACCTACGAGCAGTACTTC
.	.	TRBV25-1	TRBJ1-1	CASSDRVKTEAFF	TGTGCCAGCAGTGACAGGGTAAAAACTGAAGCTTTCTTT
.	.	TRBV12-3/TRBV12-4	TRBJ2-1	CASSLILNNEQFF	TGTGCCAGCAGTTTAATCTTAAACAATGAGCAGTTCTTC
.	TRBD1	TRBV7-2	TRBJ2-7	CASNLLGQGVHEQYF	TGTGCCAGCAACCTTCTAGGACAGGGAGTCCACGAGCAGTACTTC
.	.	TRBV7-9	TRBJ2-1	CASSFIASEQFF	TGTGCCAGCAGCTTTATAGCGTCTGAGCAGTTCTTC
few	.	TRBV11-2	TRBJ2-1	CASSLRLSDNEQFF	TGTGCCAGCAGCTTACGACTATCCGACAATGAGCAGTTCTTC
few	TRBD1	TRBV5-1	TRBJ1-4	CASSLDGQAFTNEKLFF	TGCGCCAGCAGCTTGGACGGACAGGCCTTTACTAATGAAAAACTGTTTTTT
few	.	TRBV6-2/TRBV6-3	TRBJ1-5	CASSYAFGQPQHF	TGTGCCAGCAGTTACGCGTTCGGTCAGCCCCAGCATTTT
.	TRBD2	TRBV29-1	TRBJ2-5	CSVERGTQSASGYQETQYF	TGCAGCGTTGAAAGGGGGACTCAAAGTGCTAGCGGGTACCAAGAGACCCAGTACTTC
few	.	TRBV10-2	TRBJ2-5	CATRIYGGETQYF	TGCGCCACTCGAATTTACGGGGGTGAGACCCAGTACTTC
.	TRBD1	TRBV4-3	TRBJ1-1	CASSRQGGDTEAFF	TGCGCCAGCAGCCGACAGGGGGGAGACACTGAAGCTTTCTTT
.	.	TRBV30	TRBJ2-7	CAWSVAGGDTYEQYF	TGTGCCTGGAGTGTAGCCGGGGGCGATACCTACGAGCAGTACTTC
few	.	TRBV6-1	TRBJ2-7	CASNLGGDWYEQYF	TGTGCCAGCAACCTAGGGGGTGATTGGTATGAGCAGTACTTC